This TCR beta chain was profiled in a study of blood T cell repertoires in COVID-19. This CDR3 region has 13 residues. With 2 bases clipped from V and 6 bases from J, the junction kept 4 bases outside the gene matches. CDR1 is MNHNY, CDR2 SVGAGI, per germline (reference sequence). Followed longitudinally, the Seattle patients had been enrolled during active infection. Per the original methods: The authors estimated nucleated cell counts from reference gene primer amplification. Generated by immunoSEQ multiplex PCR, the TCRdb table keeps only in-frame clones and is missing some. V, J and clone size are those of that table, while D and trimming were read from the DNA. The repertoire has 400,000 to 450,000 clones, approximately 91% of them found once; the top ten carry 1.5% to 1.9%.

Sample: peripheral blood. The sequence was collected from a woman between 40 and 50 years old with COVID-19, enrolled during active disease. The chain carries TRBV6-6 and TRBJ2-7; the match to TRBD1 covers 7 bases. CDR3 sequence reads: CASSYADRTEQYF. The CDR3 DNA reads TGTGCCAGCAGTTACGCGGACAGGACCGAGCAGTACTTC.